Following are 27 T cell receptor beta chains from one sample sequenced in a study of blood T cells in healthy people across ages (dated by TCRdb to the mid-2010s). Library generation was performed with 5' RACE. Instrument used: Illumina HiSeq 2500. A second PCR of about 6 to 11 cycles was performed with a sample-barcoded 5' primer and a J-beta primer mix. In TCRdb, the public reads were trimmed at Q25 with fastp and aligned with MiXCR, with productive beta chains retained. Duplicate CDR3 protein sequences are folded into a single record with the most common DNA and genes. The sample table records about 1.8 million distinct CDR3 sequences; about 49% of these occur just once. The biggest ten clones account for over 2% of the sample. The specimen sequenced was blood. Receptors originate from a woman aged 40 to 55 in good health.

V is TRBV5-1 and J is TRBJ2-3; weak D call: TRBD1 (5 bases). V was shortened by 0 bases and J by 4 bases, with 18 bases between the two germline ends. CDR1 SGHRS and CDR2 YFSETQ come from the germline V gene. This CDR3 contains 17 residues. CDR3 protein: CASSLVRTPHTADTQYF. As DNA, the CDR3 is TGCGCCAGCAGCTTGGTCAGGACACCGCACACTGCAGATACGCAGTATTTT.

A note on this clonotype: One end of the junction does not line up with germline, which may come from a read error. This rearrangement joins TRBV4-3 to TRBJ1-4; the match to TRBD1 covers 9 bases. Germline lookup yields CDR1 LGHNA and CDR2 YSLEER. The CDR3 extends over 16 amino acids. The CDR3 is CASSQEGDRVNEKLFF. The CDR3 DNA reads TGCGCCAGCAGTCAAGAGGGGGACAGGGTTAATGAAAAACTGTTTTTT.

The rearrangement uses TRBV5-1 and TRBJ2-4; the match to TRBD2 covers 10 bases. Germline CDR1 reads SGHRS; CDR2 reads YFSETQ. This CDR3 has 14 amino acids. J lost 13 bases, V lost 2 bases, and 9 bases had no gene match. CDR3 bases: TGCGCCAGCAGCTTCAGCGGGGGGGCTGAAGAGCAGTACTTC. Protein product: CASSFSGGAEEQYF.

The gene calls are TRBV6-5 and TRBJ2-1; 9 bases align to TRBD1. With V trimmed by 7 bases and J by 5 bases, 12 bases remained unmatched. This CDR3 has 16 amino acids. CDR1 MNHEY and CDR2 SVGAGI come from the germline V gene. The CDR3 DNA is TGTGCCAGCACGCGATTCCGGGACAGGGAGAACAATGAGCAGTTCTTC. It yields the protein CASTRFRDRENNEQFF.

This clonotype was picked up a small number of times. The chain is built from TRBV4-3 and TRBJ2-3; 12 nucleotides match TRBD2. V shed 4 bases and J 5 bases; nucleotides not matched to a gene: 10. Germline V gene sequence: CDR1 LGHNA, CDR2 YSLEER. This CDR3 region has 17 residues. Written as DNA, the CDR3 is TGCGCCAGCAGCCGCGATCCTAGCGGGGGGGCCCAAGATACGCAGTATTTT. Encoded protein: CASSRDPSGGAQDTQYF.

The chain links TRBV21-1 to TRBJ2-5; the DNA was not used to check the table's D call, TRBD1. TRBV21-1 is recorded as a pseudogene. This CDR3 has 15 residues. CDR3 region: CASSTYRGGEETQYF. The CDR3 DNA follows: TGTGCCAGCAGCACTTACAGGGGAGGGGAAGAGACCCAGTACTTC.

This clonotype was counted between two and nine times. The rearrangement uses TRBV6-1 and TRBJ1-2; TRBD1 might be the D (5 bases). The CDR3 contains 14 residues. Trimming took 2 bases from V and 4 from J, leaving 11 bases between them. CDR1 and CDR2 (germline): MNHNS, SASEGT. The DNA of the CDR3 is TGTGCCAGCAGTGAAAGGCAGGGACCCTATGGCTACACCTTC. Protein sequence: CASSERQGPYGYTF.

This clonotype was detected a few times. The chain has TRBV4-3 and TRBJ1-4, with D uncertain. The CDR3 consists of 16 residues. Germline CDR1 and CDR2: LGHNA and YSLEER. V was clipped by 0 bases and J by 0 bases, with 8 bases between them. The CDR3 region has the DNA TGCGCCAGCAGCCAAGATGCAATTGCAACTAATGAAAAACTGTTTTTT. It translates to CASSQDAIATNEKLFF.

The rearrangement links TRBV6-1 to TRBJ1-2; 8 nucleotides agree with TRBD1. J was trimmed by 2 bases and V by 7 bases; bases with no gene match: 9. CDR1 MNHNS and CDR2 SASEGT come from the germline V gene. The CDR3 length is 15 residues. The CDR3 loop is CASMTGARTNYGYTF. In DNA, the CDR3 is TGTGCCAGCATGACAGGGGCGAGAACCAACTATGGCTACACCTTC.

The CDR3 loop reads CASSLETGTDQPQHF. The CDR3 DNA follows: TGTGCCAGCAGCTTAGAGACAGGGACTGATCAGCCCCAGCATTTT. The chain links TRBV11-2 to TRBJ1-5; TRBD1 aligns across 7 bases. The V gene's germline CDR1 is SGHAT and CDR2 FQNNGV. There are 15 residues in the CDR3. V shed 0 bases and J 5 bases; nucleotides not matched to a gene: 4.

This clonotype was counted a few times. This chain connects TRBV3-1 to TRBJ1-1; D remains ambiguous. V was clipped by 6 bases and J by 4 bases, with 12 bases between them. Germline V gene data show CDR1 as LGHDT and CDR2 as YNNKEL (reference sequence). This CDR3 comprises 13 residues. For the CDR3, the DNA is TGTGCCAGCAGTCTGGGCCTATCCACTGAAGCTTTCTTT. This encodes CASSLGLSTEAFF.

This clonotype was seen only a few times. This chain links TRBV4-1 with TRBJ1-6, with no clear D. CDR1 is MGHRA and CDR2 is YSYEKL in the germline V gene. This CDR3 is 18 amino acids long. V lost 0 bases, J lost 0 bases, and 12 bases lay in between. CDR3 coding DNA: TGCGCCAGCAGCCAAGACCGAGACTCAAGCTCCTATAATTCACCCCTCCACTTT. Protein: CASSQDRDSSSYNSPLHF.

The CDR3 is CATSDTTGPPNAKQYF. The CDR3 region has the DNA TGTGCCACCAGTGACACGACCGGACCCCCGAATGCAAAGCAGTACTTC. The chain recombines TRBV24-1 with TRBJ2-7, with D hard to call. Per germline, CDR1 KGHDR and CDR2 SFDVKD. V lost 4 bases, J lost 8 bases, and 23 bases lay in between. The length of the CDR3 is 16 residues.

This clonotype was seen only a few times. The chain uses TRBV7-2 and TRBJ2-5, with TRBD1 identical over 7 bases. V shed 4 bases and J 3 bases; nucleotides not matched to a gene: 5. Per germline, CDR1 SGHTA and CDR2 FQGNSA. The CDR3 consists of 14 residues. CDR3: CASSYDRVKETQYF. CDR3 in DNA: TGTGCCAGCAGCTACGACAGGGTCAAAGAGACCCAGTACTTC. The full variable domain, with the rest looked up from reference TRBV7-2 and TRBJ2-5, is GAGVSQSPSNKVTEKGKDVELRCDPISGHTALYWYRQSLGQGLEFLIYFQGNSAPDKSGLPSDRFSAERTGGSVSTLTIQRTQQEDSAVYLCASSYDRVKETQYFGPGTRLLVL.

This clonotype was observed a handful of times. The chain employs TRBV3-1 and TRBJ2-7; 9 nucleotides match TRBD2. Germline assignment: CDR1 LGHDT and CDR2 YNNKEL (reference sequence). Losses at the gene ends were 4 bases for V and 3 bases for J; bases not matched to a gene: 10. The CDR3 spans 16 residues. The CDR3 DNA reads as TGTGCCAGCAGCCCGATATCTAGCGGGGCACACTACGAGCAGTACTTC. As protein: CASSPISSGAHYEQYF.

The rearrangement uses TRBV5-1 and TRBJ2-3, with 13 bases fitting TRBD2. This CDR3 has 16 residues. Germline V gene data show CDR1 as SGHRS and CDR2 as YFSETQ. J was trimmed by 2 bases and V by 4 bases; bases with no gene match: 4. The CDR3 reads CASSRGLAGDTDTQYF. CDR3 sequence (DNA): TGCGCCAGCAGCCGCGGACTAGCGGGGGACACAGATACGCAGTATTTT.

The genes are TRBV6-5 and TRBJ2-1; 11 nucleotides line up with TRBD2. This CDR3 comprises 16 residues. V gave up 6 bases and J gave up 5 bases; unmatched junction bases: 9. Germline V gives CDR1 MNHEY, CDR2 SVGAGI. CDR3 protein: CASRDPSGGRDNEQFF. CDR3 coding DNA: TGTGCCAGCAGGGACCCTAGCGGGGGGCGGGACAATGAGCAGTTCTTC.

The CDR3 protein is CASTQGSDYEQYF. CDR3 DNA: TGTGCCAGCACCCAGGGCAGCGACTACGAGCAGTACTTC. The genes are TRBV7-9 and TRBJ2-7; maybe TRBD1 (5 bases). Trimming stripped 7 bases from V and 3 bases from J, with 13 bases between. CDR3 length: 13 amino acids. CDR1 and CDR2 (germline): SEHNR, FQNEAQ (reference sequence).

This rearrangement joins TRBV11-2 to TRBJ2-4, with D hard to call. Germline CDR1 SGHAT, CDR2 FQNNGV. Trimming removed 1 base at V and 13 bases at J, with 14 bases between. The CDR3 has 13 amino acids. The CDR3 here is CASSLGSTSFQYF. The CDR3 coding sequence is TGTGCCAGCAGCTTAGGCTCTACTTCCTTCCAGTACTTC.

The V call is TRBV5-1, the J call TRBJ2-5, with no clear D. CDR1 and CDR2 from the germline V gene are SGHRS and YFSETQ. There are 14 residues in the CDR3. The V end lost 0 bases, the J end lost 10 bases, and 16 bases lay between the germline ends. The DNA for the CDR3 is TGCGCCAGCAGCTTGGCGGTGGGTCTTGATGACCAGTACTTC. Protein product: CASSLAVGLDDQYF.

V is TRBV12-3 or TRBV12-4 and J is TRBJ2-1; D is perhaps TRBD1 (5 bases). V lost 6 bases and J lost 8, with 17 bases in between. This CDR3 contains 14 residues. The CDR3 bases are TGTGCCAGCAGGTGGGGCCCCCCTTGGTATGAGCAGTTCTTC. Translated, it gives CASRWGPPWYEQFF.

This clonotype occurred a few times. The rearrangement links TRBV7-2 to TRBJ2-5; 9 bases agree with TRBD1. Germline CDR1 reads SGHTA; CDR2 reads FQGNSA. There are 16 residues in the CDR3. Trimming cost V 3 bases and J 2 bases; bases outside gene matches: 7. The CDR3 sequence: CASSLIDRGIQETQYF. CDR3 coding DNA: TGTGCCAGCAGCTTGATCGACAGGGGGATTCAAGAGACCCAGTACTTC.

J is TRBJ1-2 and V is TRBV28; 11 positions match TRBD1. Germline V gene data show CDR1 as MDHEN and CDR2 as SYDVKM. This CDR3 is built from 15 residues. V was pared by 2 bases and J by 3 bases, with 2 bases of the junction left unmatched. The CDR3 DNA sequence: TGTGCCAGCAGTTTAATGGGACAGGGGGACTATGGCTACACCTTC. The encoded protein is CASSLMGQGDYGYTF.

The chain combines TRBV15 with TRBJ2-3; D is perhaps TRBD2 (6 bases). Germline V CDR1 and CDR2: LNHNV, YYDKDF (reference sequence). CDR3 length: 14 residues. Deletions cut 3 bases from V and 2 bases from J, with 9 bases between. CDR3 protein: CATSSGGSTDTQYF. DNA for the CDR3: TGTGCCACCAGCAGCGGGGGATCCACAGATACGCAGTATTTT.

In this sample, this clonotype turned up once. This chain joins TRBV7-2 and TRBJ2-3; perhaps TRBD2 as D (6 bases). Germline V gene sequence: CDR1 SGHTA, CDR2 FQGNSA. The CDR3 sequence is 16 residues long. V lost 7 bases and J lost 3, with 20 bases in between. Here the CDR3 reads CASTRRRTGVTDTQYF. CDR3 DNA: TGTGCCAGCACCAGACGGCGGACGGGGGTAACAGATACGCAGTATTTT. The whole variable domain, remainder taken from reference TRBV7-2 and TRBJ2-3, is GAGVSQSPSNKVTEKGKDVELRCDPISGHTALYWYRQSLGQGLEFLIYFQGNSAPDKSGLPSDRFSAERTGGSVSTLTIQRTQQEDSAVYLCASTRRRTGVTDTQYFGPGTRLTVL.

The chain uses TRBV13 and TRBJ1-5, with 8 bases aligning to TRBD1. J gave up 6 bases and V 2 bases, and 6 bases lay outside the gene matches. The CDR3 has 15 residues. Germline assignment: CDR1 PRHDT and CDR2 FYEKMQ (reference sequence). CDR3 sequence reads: CASSLQGAVSQPQHF. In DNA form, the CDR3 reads TGTGCCAGCAGCTTACAGGGGGCAGTTAGTCAGCCCCAGCATTTT.

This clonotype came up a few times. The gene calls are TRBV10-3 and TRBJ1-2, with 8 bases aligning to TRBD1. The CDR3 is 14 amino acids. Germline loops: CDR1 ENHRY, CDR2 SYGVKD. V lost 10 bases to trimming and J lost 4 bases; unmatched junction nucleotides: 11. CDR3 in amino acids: CATNGQGDRYGYTF. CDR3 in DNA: TGTGCCACTAACGGACAGGGCGACCGCTATGGCTACACCTTC.